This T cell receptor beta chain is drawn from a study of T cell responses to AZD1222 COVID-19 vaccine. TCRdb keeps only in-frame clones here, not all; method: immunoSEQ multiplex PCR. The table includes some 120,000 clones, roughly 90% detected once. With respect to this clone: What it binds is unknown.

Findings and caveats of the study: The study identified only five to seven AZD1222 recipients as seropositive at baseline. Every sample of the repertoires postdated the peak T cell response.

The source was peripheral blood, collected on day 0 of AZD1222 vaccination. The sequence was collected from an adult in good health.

This CDR3 reads CAISDGSGAGDTQYF. The CDR3 region has the DNA TGTGCCATCAGTGATGGTAGCGGGGCTGGAGATACGCAGTATTTT. V gene TRBV10-3 combines with J gene TRBJ2-3; 8 bases are shared with TRBD2. V was clipped by 3 bases and J by 5 bases; unmatched bases: 7. The germline V gene has CDR1 ENHRY and CDR2 SYGVKD. CDR3 size: 15 residues.